These 13 T cell receptor beta chains were sequenced from one sample in a study of blood T cells in healthy people across ages. A second roughly 7 to 11 cycle PCR used barcoded and J-beta primers. TCRdb reanalysed the 5' RACE reads using MiXCR and keeps one entry per CDR3 protein. The top ten clones hold approximately 41% of a sample with 700,000 to 850,000 distinct CDR3 sequences, approximately 53% of them seen once. Material for sequencing was blood. The receptors here all came from a man older than 75 in good health.

The rearrangement uses TRBV7-9 and TRBJ2-1; D ambiguous. This CDR3 is built from 13 residues. Germline lookup yields CDR1 SEHNR and CDR2 FQNEAQ (reference sequence). The germline V and J ends were trimmed by 8 bases and 8 bases, with 16 bases remaining between them. The CDR3 region has the DNA TGTGCCAGCGAGCGACCACGAAATGATGAGCAGTTCTTC. Its translation is CASERPRNDEQFF.

This clonotype has only a few counts. The chain joins TRBV11-2 to TRBJ2-5; D call uncertain. Trimming left V 0 bases short and J 9 bases short, with 11 bases between. In germline, CDR1 is SGHAT, CDR2 FQNNGV. This CDR3 is built from 13 residues. In nucleotides, the CDR3 is TGTGCCAGCAGCTTAGAGGTTGTCTCGGCCCAGTACTTC. This sequence encodes CASSLEVVSAQYF.

The chain has TRBV20-1 and TRBJ2-2; D tentatively reads TRBD1 or TRBD2 (6 bases each). V was shortened by 3 bases and J by 7 bases, with 12 bases between the two germline ends. CDR1 is DFQATT and CDR2 is SNEGSKA in the germline V gene (reference sequence). CDR3 size: 13 residues. The CDR3 reads CSAREGGFGELFF. The CDR3 bases are TGCAGTGCTAGGGAAGGGGGGTTCGGGGAGCTGTTTTTT.

This rearrangement joins TRBV5-1 to TRBJ2-1, with TRBD2 identical over 12 bases. Germline V gene lookup returns CDR1 SGHRS and CDR2 YFSETQ. Trimming took 3 bases from V and 7 from J; bases not matched to a gene: 8. This CDR3 is built from 16 residues. The CDR3 loop reads CASSSQTSGSSNEQFF. The CDR3 nucleotides read TGCGCCAGCAGCTCCCAGACTAGCGGGAGTTCGAATGAGCAGTTCTTC.

This chain links TRBV6-5 with TRBJ1-2; D is possibly TRBD1 (5 bases). V was trimmed by 4 bases and J by 0 bases, leaving 18 bases between them. Germline lookup yields CDR1 MNHEY and CDR2 SVGAGI. This CDR3 has 17 residues. Written as DNA, the CDR3 is TGTGCCAGCAGTTCAACGGTGAGGACAACCACTAACTATGGCTACACCTTC. Its translation is CASSSTVRTTTNYGYTF.

This clonotype has a handful of counts. This CDR3 is CASTPREGGKDTQYF. CDR3 nucleotides: TGTGCCAGCACTCCGCGGGAGGGCGGGAAAGATACGCAGTATTTT. This rearrangement joins TRBV28 to TRBJ2-3; 9 bases align to TRBD2. From germline, CDR1 is MDHEN and CDR2 SYDVKM. This CDR3 contains 15 residues. With V trimmed by 7 bases and J by 5 bases, 10 bases remained unmatched.

A word on this clonotype: The junction departs from germline at one end; a sequencing error may be responsible. V is TRBV20-1 and J is TRBJ2-4, with TRBD2 as a possible D gene (5 bases). The end of the DNA aligns better with TRBJ2-7, so the J call may be wrong. The CDR3 sequence is 15 residues long. The germline CDR1 and CDR2 sequences are DFQATT and SNEGSKA (reference sequence). The CDR3 reads CSALEWTLLSHEQYF. For the CDR3, the DNA is TGCAGTGCTCTTGAATGGACTCTCCTCTCCCACGAGCAGTACTTC.

The J gene is TRBJ2-3, the V gene TRBV12-3 or TRBV12-4; D might be TRBD1 (6 bases). This CDR3 region has 14 residues. V gave up 6 bases and J gave up 4 bases, with 14 bases separating them. The CDR3 nucleotides read TGTGCCAGCAGCTTCCCAGAGGGGGCAGATACGCAGTATTTT. It codes for CASSFPEGADTQYF.

V gene TRBV4-1 combines with J gene TRBJ2-1; a possible D gene is TRBD2 (6 bases). V lost 5 bases and J 10 bases, leaving 12 bases between the germline ends. CDR3 length: 12 residues. The germline gives CDR1 MGHRA, CDR2 YSYEKL. The CDR3 region has the DNA TGCGCCAGCAGCGAGTGGGGGAGGGAGCAGTTCTTC. Protein: CASSEWGREQFF.

The chain carries TRBV7-2 and TRBJ2-3; tentative D call: TRBD1 (6 bases). Trimming cost V 2 bases and J 3 bases, with 24 bases left between them. This CDR3 region has 19 residues. The germline V gene encodes CDR1 SGHTA and CDR2 FQGNSA. The CDR3 bases are TGTGCCAGCAGCTTAACGGCCCAAACAGGGTGGGGTCAGACAGATACGCAGTATTTT. It encodes CASSLTAQTGWGQTDTQYF.

The chain has TRBV15 and TRBJ2-2; D possibly corresponds to TRBD2 (6 bases). V lost 0 bases and J lost 0, with 11 bases in between. Germline assignment: CDR1 LNHNV and CDR2 YYDKDF (reference sequence). The CDR3 runs to 17 residues. The CDR3 nucleotides read TGTGCCACCAGCAGAGATCTACTAGCATCGAACACCGGGGAGCTGTTTTTT. It encodes CATSRDLLASNTGELFF.

This chain uses TRBV6-2 or TRBV6-3 with TRBJ2-3; D unresolved. Per germline, CDR1 MNHEY and CDR2 SVGEGT. This CDR3 spans 14 amino acids. V lost 4 bases to trimming and J lost 14 bases, with 22 bases between them. CDR3 region: CASSWERPHRYAYF. The CDR3 coding sequence is TGTGCCAGCAGTTGGGAAAGGCCTCACAGATACGCGTATTTT.

The table lists this clonotype with a few counts. The V call is TRBV12-5, the J call TRBJ2-7; 11 bases are a match to TRBD2. In germline, CDR1 is LGHNT, CDR2 FRNRAP. The CDR3 totals 15 residues. The J segment lost 7 bases and the V segment lost 3 bases, leaving 8 bases of the junction unmatched. In DNA form, the CDR3 reads TGTGCTAGTGGTTTTAGCGGGGGGGTCTACAATGAGCAGTACTTC. Its protein is CASGFSGGVYNEQYF.